This T cell receptor (beta chain) was identified during a study of T cell responses to AZD1222 COVID-19 vaccine. Findings and limits, study-wide: Vaccination with two AZD1222 doses was followed by a rise in Spike-specific TCR breadth and depth.

TCRdb keeps only in-frame clones here, not all; method: immunoSEQ multiplex PCR. Found here are 130,000 to 150,000 clones, more than 70% of them singletons; the top ten hold roughly 1.5%. The CDR3 runs to 16 residues. Germline CDR1 and CDR2: SGDLS and YYNGEE. V was pared by 3 bases and J by 4 bases, with 9 bases of the junction left unmatched. Concerning this clone itself: Its target is unknown.

This specimen was peripheral blood, taken 28 days after the second AZD1222 dose. J is TRBJ2-5 and V is TRBV9; TRBD2 aligns across 10 bases. This sequence originates from an adult who received the AZD1222 COVID-19 vaccine. CDR3 coding DNA: TGTGCCAGCAGCGCCTCGGCTAGCGGGAGTTCAGAGACCCAGTACTTC. It encodes CASSASASGSSETQYF. The full variable domain, with the rest looked up from reference TRBV9 and TRBJ2-5, is DSGVTQTPKHLITATGQRVTLRCSPRSGDLSVYWYQQSLDQGLQFLIQYYNGEERAKGNILERFSAQQFPDLHSELNLSSLELGDSALYFCASSASASGSSETQYFGPGTRLLVL.